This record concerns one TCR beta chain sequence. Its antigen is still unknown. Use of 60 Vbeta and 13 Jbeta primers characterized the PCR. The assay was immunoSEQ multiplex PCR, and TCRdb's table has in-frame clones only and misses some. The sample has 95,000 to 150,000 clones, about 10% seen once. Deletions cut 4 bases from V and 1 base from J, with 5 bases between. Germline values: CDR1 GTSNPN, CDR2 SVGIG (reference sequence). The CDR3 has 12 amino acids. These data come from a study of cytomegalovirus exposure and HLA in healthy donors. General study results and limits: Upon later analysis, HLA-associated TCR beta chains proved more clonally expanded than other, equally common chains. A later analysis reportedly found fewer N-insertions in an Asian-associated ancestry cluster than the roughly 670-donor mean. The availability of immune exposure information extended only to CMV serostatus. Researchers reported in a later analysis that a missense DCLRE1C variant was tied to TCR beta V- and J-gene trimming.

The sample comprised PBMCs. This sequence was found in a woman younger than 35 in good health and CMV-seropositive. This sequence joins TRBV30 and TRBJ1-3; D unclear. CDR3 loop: CAWTTSGNTIYF. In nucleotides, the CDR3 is TGTGCCTGGACAACATCTGGAAACACCATATATTTT.